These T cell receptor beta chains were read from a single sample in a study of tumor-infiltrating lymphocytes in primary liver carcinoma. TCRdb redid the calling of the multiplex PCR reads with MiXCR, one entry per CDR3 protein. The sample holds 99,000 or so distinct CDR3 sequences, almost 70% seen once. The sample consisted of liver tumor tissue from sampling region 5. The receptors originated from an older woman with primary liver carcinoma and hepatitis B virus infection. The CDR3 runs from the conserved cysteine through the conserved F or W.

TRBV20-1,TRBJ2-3,CSARPTSGRPDTQYF
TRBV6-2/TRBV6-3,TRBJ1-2,CASRRVTGSYYGYTF
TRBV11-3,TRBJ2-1,CANSLGPGEWVVDEQFF
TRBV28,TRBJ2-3,CASSLGATADTHYF
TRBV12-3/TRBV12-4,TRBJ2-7,CASSRRLEQYF
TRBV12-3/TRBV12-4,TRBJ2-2,CASRQGQGPTGELFF
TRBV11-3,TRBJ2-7,CASSTDRDEQYF
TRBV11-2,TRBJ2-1,CASSRWTSVLENEQFF
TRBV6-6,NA,CASSPQGAYRPQYF
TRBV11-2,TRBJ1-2,CANSLEAGNGYTF
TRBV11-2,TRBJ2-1,CTNSLRPGQKFYNEQFF
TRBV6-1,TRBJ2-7,CASSGPLAGPTSSYEQYF
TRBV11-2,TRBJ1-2,CTSSLESACYYDYTF
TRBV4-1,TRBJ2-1,CASSLVGTSGRNEQLF
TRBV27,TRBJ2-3,CASSTRLAGGTDTQYF
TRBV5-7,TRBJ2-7,CASSLEITGKAYEQYF
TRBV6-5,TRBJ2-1,CASKQDRGRNEQFF
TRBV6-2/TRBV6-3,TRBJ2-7,CASSIPWRGIYEQYF
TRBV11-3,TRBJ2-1,CTSSARGYNEQFF
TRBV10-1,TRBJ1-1,CTSSPQVNTETFF
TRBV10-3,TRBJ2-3,CAISESRLQVERDTQYF
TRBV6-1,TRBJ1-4,CASSEAGTGTSTNENLFF